The 19 T cell receptor beta chains below were found in one sample sequenced in a study of blood T cell repertoires in COVID-19. TCRdb's table, derived via immunoSEQ multiplex PCR, lists solely in-frame clones and lacks some. The sample lists around 150,000 clones; roughly four fifths were seen once. Sequencing used peripheral blood. Every receptor here comes from an elderly woman with acute or convalescent COVID-19.

J is TRBJ1-2 and V is TRBV5-6; perhaps TRBD1 as D (5 bases). CDR1 is SGHDT, CDR2 YYEEEE, per germline. V was pared by 0 bases and J by 8 bases, with 5 bases between. CDR3 length: 11 amino acids. In DNA form, the CDR3 reads TGTGCCAGCAGCTTGGGGGGCGGCTACACCTTC. It encodes CASSLGGGYTF.

This chain links TRBV7-2 with TRBJ1-2, with D perhaps matching TRBD1 (6 bases). CDR1 and CDR2 from the germline V gene are SGHTA and FQGNSA. The CDR3 contains 15 residues. Trimming left V 4 bases short and J 8 bases short, with 20 bases between. CDR3 nucleotide sequence: TGTGCCAGCAGCTGGTTACAGGGAGCTTTAGAAGGCTACACCTTC. Translated, it gives CASSWLQGALEGYTF.

The rearrangement joins TRBV6-5 to TRBJ2-3; D possibly corresponds to TRBD2 (5 bases). The V end lost 5 bases, the J end lost 1 base, and 10 bases lay between the germline ends. The CDR3 contains 14 residues. The germline V gene encodes CDR1 MNHEY and CDR2 SVGAGI. CDR3 sequence reads: CASSQRERTDTQYF. The DNA for the CDR3 is TGTGCCAGCAGTCAGAGGGAACGCACAGATACGCAGTATTTT.

The table lists this clone with a few counts. The V call is TRBV12-3 or TRBV12-4, the J call TRBJ1-2; 7 nucleotides agree with TRBD1. J lost 6 bases, V lost 6 bases, and 7 bases had no gene match. The CDR3 sequence is 13 residues long. The CDR3 loop reads CASRVTGRDGYTF. The DNA of the CDR3 is TGTGCCAGCAGGGTGACAGGGAGAGATGGCTACACCTTC.

The gene calls are TRBV4-1 and TRBJ2-1, with D perhaps matching TRBD2 (5 bases). CDR1 and CDR2 from the germline V gene are MGHRA and YSYEKL. V lost 6 bases, J lost 1 base, and 13 bases lay in between. The CDR3 sequence is 15 residues long. The CDR3 reads CASSAYSGSYNEQFF. The CDR3 bases are TGCGCCAGCAGTGCCTACAGCGGTTCCTACAATGAGCAGTTCTTC.

The CDR3 loop reads CASSPGTGREKLFF. CDR3 in DNA: TGTGCCAGCAGCCCCGGGACAGGGAGAGAAAAACTGTTTTTT. The gene calls are TRBV9 and TRBJ1-4; 9 positions match TRBD1. This CDR3 spans 14 amino acids. Germline V gives CDR1 SGDLS, CDR2 YYNGEE. V lost 4 bases and J lost 8; bases outside the gene matches: 6.

The V and J genes are TRBV7-8 and TRBJ1-2; maybe TRBD1 (5 bases). V was pared by 8 bases and J by 4 bases, with 14 bases between. Germline CDR1 is SGHVS and CDR2 is FQNEAQ. This CDR3 is 13 amino acids long. This chain's CDR3 is CASEGEVSYGYTF. CDR3 bases: TGTGCCAGCGAAGGGGAGGTTAGCTATGGCTACACCTTC.

This chain uses TRBV13 with TRBJ2-1; 8 nucleotides align to TRBD2. The V segment lost 5 bases and the J segment 3 bases; nucleotides outside the gene matches: 6. In germline, CDR1 is PRHDT, CDR2 FYEKMQ (reference sequence). The CDR3 is 15 residues long. The CDR3 region has the DNA TGTGCCAGCAGCCCCCGGGGGGGGTACTACAATGAGCAGTTCTTC. Translating gives CASSPRGGYYNEQFF.

This rearrangement joins TRBV5-1 to TRBJ1-2; D might be TRBD1 (5 bases). The germline CDR1 and CDR2 sequences are SGHRS and YFSETQ. There are 12 residues in the CDR3. Trimming removed 2 bases from V and 7 bases from J, with 9 bases in between. The CDR3 DNA follows: TGCGCCAGCAGCTTTGAGGACACTGGCTACACCTTC. The encoded protein is CASSFEDTGYTF. Drawing the rest from reference TRBV5-1 and TRBJ1-2, the complete variable domain is KAGVTQTPRYLIKTRGQQVTLSCSPISGHRSVSWYQQTPGQGLQFLFEYFSETQRNKGNFPGRFSGRQFSNSRSEMNVSTLELGDSALYLCASSFEDTGYTFGSGTRLTVV.

V and J are TRBV7-9 and TRBJ1-4; maybe TRBD1 (6 bases). Per germline, CDR1 SEHNR and CDR2 FQNEAQ (reference sequence). The CDR3 covers 13 residues. Between the trimmed V and J ends, which lost 4 bases and 7 bases, there was a span of 10 bases. The CDR3 is CASSSQGSEKLFF. For the CDR3, the DNA is TGTGCCAGCAGCTCGCAGGGGTCTGAAAAACTGTTTTTT. The full variable domain, in which reference TRBV7-9 and TRBJ1-4 provide the parts outside the CDR3, is DTGVSQNPRHKITKRGQNVTFRCDPISEHNRLYWYRQTLGQGPEFLTYFQNEAQLEKSRLLSDRFSAERPKGSFSTLEIQRTEQGDSAMYLCASSSQGSEKLFFGSGTQLSVL.

This clone was found once. The V call is TRBV11-2, the J call TRBJ2-5, with no clear D. In germline, CDR1 is SGHAT, CDR2 FQNNGV. CDR3 length equals 15 residues. V was trimmed by 4 bases and J by 1 base, leaving 13 bases between them. For the CDR3, the DNA is TGTGCCAGCAGCTCAATCGGGTCCATCCAAGAGACCCAGTACTTC. It codes for CASSSIGSIQETQYF.

V usage is TRBV5-1 and J usage is TRBJ2-1, with 11 bases fitting TRBD2. The germline V gene has CDR1 SGHRS and CDR2 YFSETQ. CDR3 length equals 15 residues. Losses at the gene ends were 4 bases for V and 5 bases for J; bases not matched to a gene: 5. CDR3 in DNA: TGCGCCAGCAGCCGACCTAGCGGGGGGAACAATGAGCAGTTCTTC. Protein: CASSRPSGGNNEQFF. The entire variable domain, with the rest obtained from reference TRBV5-1 and TRBJ2-1, is as follows: KAGVTQTPRYLIKTRGQQVTLSCSPISGHRSVSWYQQTPGQGLQFLFEYFSETQRNKGNFPGRFSGRQFSNSRSEMNVSTLELGDSALYLCASSRPSGGNNEQFFGPGTRLTVL.

The chain has TRBV19 and TRBJ2-7; 10 bases match TRBD2. After removal of 1 base from V and 1 base from J, the junction contained 1 base not matched to a gene. The CDR3 has 15 amino acids. Germline assignment: CDR1 LNHDA and CDR2 SQIVND (reference sequence). The CDR3 here is CASSIVLAGSYEQYF. CDR3 in DNA: TGTGCCAGTAGTATAGTACTAGCGGGGTCCTACGAGCAGTACTTC.

This clone has more than one count but fewer than ten. This sequence joins TRBV19 and TRBJ2-7; D gene ambiguous. CDR3 length: 11 residues. The ends were cut back, 5 bases at V and 7 bases at J, with 9 bases in the middle. From germline, CDR1 is LNHDA and CDR2 SQIVND (reference sequence). In DNA form, the CDR3 reads TGTGCCAGTAGTCCGACAAGGGAGCAGTACTTC. This sequence encodes CASSPTREQYF.

The chain employs TRBV14 and TRBJ2-1; 9 bases match TRBD1. This CDR3 has 19 amino acids. With V trimmed by 4 bases and J by 4 bases, 17 bases remained unmatched. CDR1 and CDR2 from the germline V gene are SGHDN and FVKESK. The CDR3 sequence: CASSRPGQGFYSGYNEQFF. The DNA for the CDR3 is TGTGCCAGCAGCCGCCCGGGACAGGGCTTCTACTCGGGGTACAATGAGCAGTTCTTC.

The rearrangement links TRBV5-4 to TRBJ2-3; 10 bases match TRBD2. Germline values: CDR1 SGHNT, CDR2 YYREEE (reference sequence). This CDR3 contains 16 residues. The V segment lost 3 bases and the J segment 5 bases; nucleotides outside the gene matches: 9. In DNA form, the CDR3 reads TGTGCCAGCAGCTCGAGCGGGAGGGCATTAGGAGATACGCAGTATTTT. The encoded protein is CASSSSGRALGDTQYF.

The genes are TRBV5-8 and TRBJ2-1; 7 nucleotides align to TRBD1. The V and J ends lost 3 bases and 4 bases, in that order; junction bases with no gene match: 16. Germline CDR1 and CDR2: SGHTS and YDEGEE. This CDR3 spans 18 amino acids. DNA for the CDR3: TGTGCCAGCAGCTCCTACTTGACAGGGAATAATCATTACAATGAGCAGTTCTTC. Its protein product is CASSSYLTGNNHYNEQFF.

The rearrangement joins TRBV5-4 to TRBJ1-4; 8 nucleotides align to TRBD1. This CDR3 comprises 17 residues. The germline V gene encodes CDR1 SGHNT and CDR2 YYREEE (reference sequence). After removal of 4 bases from V and 3 bases from J, the junction contained 11 bases not matched to a gene. CDR3 sequence reads: CASSTQGAQKSNEKLFF. CDR3 in DNA: TGTGCCAGCAGCACCCAGGGGGCGCAAAAATCTAATGAAAAACTGTTTTTT.

The chain couples TRBV10-3 to TRBJ2-2, with 9 bases matching TRBD1. The ends lost 4 bases at V and 1 base at J; junction bases unmatched: 1. The CDR3 contains 15 residues. CDR1 is ENHRY and CDR2 is SYGVKD in the germline V gene. CDR3 in DNA: TGTGCCATCAGTGGGACAGGGGTGAACACCGGGGAGCTGTTTTTT. Protein product: CAISGTGVNTGELFF.